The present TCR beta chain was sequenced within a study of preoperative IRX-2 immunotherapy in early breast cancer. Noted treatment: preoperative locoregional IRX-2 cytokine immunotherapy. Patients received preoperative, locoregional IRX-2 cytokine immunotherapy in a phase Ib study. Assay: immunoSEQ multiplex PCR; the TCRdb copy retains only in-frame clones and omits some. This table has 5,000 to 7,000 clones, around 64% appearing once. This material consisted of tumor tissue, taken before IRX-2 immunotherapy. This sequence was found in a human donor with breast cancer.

The DNA for the CDR3 is TGTGCCAGCATTCGAACCATGGTGGGGGCCTTTGTAGATACGCAGTATTTT. Translating gives CASIRTMVGAFVDTQYF. This chain links TRBV11-3 with TRBJ2-3; D may be TRBD1 (6 bases). This CDR3 has 17 amino acids. Germline V gene data show CDR1 as SGHNT and CDR2 as YENEEA. Trimming removed 7 bases from V and 5 bases from J, with 25 bases in between.